This is a list of T cell receptor beta chains from one sample in a study of OX40 agonist ivuxolimab in advanced cancers. TCRdb keeps only in-frame clones here, not all; method: immunoSEQ multiplex PCR. Among approximately 50,000 clones listed, 88% were seen once. The sample in question was CD4+ or CD8+ T cells sorted from blood, obtained in a trial of the OX40 agonist ivuxolimab. Receptor source: an adult with an advanced solid tumor such as melanoma, head and neck, liver or kidney cancer. CDR3s include the opening cysteine and the closing phenylalanine or tryptophan. The D gene is left open where the match is weak. A clone size is listed for some rows: how often the clone was seen (once, few, many), or a class if it is expanded.

j_call,clone_size,v_call,d_call,cdr3_aa,cdr3_nt
TRBJ1-5,NA,TRBV25-1,TRBD1,CASSDYRGTHNQPQHF,TGTGCCAGCAGTGACTACAGGGGCACCCACAATCAGCCCCAGCATTTT
TRBJ2-1,NA,TRBV9,NA,CASSVTPQTNEQFF,TGTGCCAGCAGCGTAACACCACAGACTAATGAGCAGTTCTTC
TRBJ2-3,NA,TRBV15,TRBD2,CATSRGGVAGLATYTQYF,TGTGCCACCAGCAGAGGGGGGGTAGCGGGACTAGCAACGTATACGCAGTATTTT
TRBJ2-3,NA,TRBV4-2,TRBD2,CASSLGQGGTSGSTDTQYF,TGTGCCAGCAGCCTTGGACAGGGGGGGACTAGCGGGAGCACAGATACGCAGTATTTT
TRBJ2-4,NA,TRBV7-2,NA,CASSLVAGAGGKNIQYF,TGTGCCAGCAGCTTAGTGGCCGGGGCTGGAGGCAAAAACATTCAGTACTTC
TRBJ2-7,NA,TRBV5-1,NA,CASSLTLYEQYF,TGCGCCAGCAGCTTGACACTATACGAGCAGTACTTC
TRBJ1-5,NA,TRBV30,NA,CAWSELGGNQPQHF,TGTGCCTGGAGTGAGTTAGGGGGCAATCAGCCCCAGCATTTT
TRBJ1-1,few,TRBV28,NA,CASGTEAFF,TGTGCCAGCGGCACTGAAGCTTTCTTT
TRBJ2-7,once,TRBV6-5,TRBD1,CASSYAQGWYF,TGTGCCAGCAGTTACGCACAGGGGTGGTACTTC
TRBJ2-3,NA,TRBV4-2,NA,CASSQEGTTDTQYF,TGTGCCAGCAGCCAAGAGGGCACCACAGATACGCAGTATTTT
TRBJ1-1,NA,TRBV6-5,NA,CASSYSGGPIDTEAFF,TGTGCCAGCAGTTACTCCGGGGGGCCAATAGACACTGAAGCTTTCTTT
TRBJ2-7,NA,TRBV6-5,NA,CASSYSGTAPSYEQYF,TGTGCCAGCAGTTACTCTGGAACAGCCCCCTCCTACGAGCAGTACTTC
TRBJ2-3,NA,TRBV21-1,NA,CASSKGPLACTDTQYF,TGTGCCAGCAGCAAAGGGCCCCTAGCGTGCACAGATACGCAGTATTTT
TRBJ2-7,NA,TRBV10-3,TRBD2,CAIQGTSGRYYEQYF,TGTGCCATCCAAGGGACTAGCGGGAGGTACTACGAGCAGTACTTC
TRBJ1-1,NA,TRBV19,NA,CASSIRGSEAFF,TGTGCCAGTAGTATTCGGGGGAGTGAAGCTTTCTTT
TRBJ2-5,NA,TRBV30,TRBD1,CAWSVQGGTQYF,TGTGCCTGGAGTGTACAGGGGGGGACCCAGTACTTC
TRBJ2-7,NA,TRBV6-5,NA,CASSPDRLPPYEQYF,TGTGCCAGCAGTCCTGACAGGTTACCACCCTACGAGCAGTACTTC